This TCR beta chain was recovered during a study of blood T cell repertoires in COVID-19 (dated by TCRdb to 2020 to 2022). The study in broad terms: Samples from collaborators originated in the United States, Italy and Spain and spanned both the acute and convalescent phases of COVID-19. The prospective study material was composed of cDNA or gDNA derived from T cells, B-cell-depleted T cells, or PBMCs. The dataset comprised deeply sampled blood TCRbeta repertoires from subjects exposed to, actively infected with, or recovered from COVID-19. The repertoires were released in a freely available public database meant as a resource for research on the immune response to SARS-CoV-2. The samples were drawn from two sources: the first 160 participants of the ongoing ImmuneRACE study, and 1,254 subjects contributed by 6 global collaborators. The sample metadata nearly always contained a de-identified subject ID, COVID-19 status, age in years and sex. HLA class I and class II types, where available, came from metadata supplied by the sample provider rather than from assay-based typing.

A word on this clone: The clone's antigen remains unknown. It has no much larger one-base neighbor in the sample; base qualities were not kept.

The germline V gene (reference sequence) yields PRHDT for CDR1 and FYEKMQ for CDR2. Taken from cysteine to phenylalanine, the CDR3 has 13 residues. Of the read, only the CDR3 DNA is kept; its 39 bases are in frame from base 1. V and J are trimmed by 3 bases and 7 bases, and the gene matches miss 3 bases of the junction. The immunoSEQ Assay, a bias-controlled multiplex PCR, was used to amplify TCRbeta CDR3 regions from genomic DNA. As for how the authors treated the data: Within the assay, amplification of reference gene primers was used to estimate how many nucleated cells each sample contained. To quantify the absolute abundance of each unique TCRbeta CDR3 rearrangement, sequence reads were collapsed and filtered. Productive Simpson clonality was computed per sample as the square root of Simpson's diversity index over productive rearrangements. In TCRdb, the immuneACCESS table is reduced to in-frame sequences with V and J assigned. These tables do not hold every clone; where another copy was compared, an unresolved V gene accounts for under half, and the others remain unexplained. The V and J calls and clone size were taken over from that table, and D and trimming were inferred from the DNA. This sample comprises roughly 200,000 clones, nearly 90% of them detected only once. The ten most abundant clones make up 3.5% to 4.5% of the sample.

Participants in the prospective study were aged 18 to 89 years, lived in over 20 United States geographic areas, and enrolled through a virtual design. In the prospective study, participants were assigned to cohorts based on the clinical history participants reported in a screening survey and a study questionnaire. In the prospective study, mobile phlebotomists collected whole blood, serum and a nasopharyngeal or oropharyngeal swab from each participant. Participants in the prospective study had the option to provide additional blood draws and questionnaires over an approximately 2-month period. Before DNA extraction, blood samples from the prospective study were shipped at room temperature or frozen. What the work shows at the level of the full study, not this receptor alone: How much clinical and demographic metadata was included differed by source and by participant, and the metadata was provided uncurated.

Sequencing was performed on PBMCs or T cells enriched from blood (not recorded which). Rearrangement joined TRBV13 to TRBJ1-3; the central 7 bases match TRBD1. The receptor was derived from a woman aged 25-40 years with acute COVID-19. The sequenced DNA: TGTGCCAGCAGCTTGAGCAGGGGGAACACCATATATTTT. Translated, this is CASSLSRGNTIYF.